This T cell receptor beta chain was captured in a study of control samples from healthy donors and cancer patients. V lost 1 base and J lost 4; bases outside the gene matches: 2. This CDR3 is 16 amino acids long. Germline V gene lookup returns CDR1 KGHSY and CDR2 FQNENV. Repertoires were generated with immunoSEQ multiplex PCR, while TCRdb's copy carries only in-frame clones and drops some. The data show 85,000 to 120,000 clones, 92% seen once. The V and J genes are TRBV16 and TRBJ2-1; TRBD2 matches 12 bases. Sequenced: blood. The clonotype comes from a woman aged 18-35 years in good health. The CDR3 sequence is CASSQFGTSGYNEQFF. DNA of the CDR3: TGTGCCAGCAGCCAATTTGGGACTAGCGGGTACAATGAGCAGTTCTTC.